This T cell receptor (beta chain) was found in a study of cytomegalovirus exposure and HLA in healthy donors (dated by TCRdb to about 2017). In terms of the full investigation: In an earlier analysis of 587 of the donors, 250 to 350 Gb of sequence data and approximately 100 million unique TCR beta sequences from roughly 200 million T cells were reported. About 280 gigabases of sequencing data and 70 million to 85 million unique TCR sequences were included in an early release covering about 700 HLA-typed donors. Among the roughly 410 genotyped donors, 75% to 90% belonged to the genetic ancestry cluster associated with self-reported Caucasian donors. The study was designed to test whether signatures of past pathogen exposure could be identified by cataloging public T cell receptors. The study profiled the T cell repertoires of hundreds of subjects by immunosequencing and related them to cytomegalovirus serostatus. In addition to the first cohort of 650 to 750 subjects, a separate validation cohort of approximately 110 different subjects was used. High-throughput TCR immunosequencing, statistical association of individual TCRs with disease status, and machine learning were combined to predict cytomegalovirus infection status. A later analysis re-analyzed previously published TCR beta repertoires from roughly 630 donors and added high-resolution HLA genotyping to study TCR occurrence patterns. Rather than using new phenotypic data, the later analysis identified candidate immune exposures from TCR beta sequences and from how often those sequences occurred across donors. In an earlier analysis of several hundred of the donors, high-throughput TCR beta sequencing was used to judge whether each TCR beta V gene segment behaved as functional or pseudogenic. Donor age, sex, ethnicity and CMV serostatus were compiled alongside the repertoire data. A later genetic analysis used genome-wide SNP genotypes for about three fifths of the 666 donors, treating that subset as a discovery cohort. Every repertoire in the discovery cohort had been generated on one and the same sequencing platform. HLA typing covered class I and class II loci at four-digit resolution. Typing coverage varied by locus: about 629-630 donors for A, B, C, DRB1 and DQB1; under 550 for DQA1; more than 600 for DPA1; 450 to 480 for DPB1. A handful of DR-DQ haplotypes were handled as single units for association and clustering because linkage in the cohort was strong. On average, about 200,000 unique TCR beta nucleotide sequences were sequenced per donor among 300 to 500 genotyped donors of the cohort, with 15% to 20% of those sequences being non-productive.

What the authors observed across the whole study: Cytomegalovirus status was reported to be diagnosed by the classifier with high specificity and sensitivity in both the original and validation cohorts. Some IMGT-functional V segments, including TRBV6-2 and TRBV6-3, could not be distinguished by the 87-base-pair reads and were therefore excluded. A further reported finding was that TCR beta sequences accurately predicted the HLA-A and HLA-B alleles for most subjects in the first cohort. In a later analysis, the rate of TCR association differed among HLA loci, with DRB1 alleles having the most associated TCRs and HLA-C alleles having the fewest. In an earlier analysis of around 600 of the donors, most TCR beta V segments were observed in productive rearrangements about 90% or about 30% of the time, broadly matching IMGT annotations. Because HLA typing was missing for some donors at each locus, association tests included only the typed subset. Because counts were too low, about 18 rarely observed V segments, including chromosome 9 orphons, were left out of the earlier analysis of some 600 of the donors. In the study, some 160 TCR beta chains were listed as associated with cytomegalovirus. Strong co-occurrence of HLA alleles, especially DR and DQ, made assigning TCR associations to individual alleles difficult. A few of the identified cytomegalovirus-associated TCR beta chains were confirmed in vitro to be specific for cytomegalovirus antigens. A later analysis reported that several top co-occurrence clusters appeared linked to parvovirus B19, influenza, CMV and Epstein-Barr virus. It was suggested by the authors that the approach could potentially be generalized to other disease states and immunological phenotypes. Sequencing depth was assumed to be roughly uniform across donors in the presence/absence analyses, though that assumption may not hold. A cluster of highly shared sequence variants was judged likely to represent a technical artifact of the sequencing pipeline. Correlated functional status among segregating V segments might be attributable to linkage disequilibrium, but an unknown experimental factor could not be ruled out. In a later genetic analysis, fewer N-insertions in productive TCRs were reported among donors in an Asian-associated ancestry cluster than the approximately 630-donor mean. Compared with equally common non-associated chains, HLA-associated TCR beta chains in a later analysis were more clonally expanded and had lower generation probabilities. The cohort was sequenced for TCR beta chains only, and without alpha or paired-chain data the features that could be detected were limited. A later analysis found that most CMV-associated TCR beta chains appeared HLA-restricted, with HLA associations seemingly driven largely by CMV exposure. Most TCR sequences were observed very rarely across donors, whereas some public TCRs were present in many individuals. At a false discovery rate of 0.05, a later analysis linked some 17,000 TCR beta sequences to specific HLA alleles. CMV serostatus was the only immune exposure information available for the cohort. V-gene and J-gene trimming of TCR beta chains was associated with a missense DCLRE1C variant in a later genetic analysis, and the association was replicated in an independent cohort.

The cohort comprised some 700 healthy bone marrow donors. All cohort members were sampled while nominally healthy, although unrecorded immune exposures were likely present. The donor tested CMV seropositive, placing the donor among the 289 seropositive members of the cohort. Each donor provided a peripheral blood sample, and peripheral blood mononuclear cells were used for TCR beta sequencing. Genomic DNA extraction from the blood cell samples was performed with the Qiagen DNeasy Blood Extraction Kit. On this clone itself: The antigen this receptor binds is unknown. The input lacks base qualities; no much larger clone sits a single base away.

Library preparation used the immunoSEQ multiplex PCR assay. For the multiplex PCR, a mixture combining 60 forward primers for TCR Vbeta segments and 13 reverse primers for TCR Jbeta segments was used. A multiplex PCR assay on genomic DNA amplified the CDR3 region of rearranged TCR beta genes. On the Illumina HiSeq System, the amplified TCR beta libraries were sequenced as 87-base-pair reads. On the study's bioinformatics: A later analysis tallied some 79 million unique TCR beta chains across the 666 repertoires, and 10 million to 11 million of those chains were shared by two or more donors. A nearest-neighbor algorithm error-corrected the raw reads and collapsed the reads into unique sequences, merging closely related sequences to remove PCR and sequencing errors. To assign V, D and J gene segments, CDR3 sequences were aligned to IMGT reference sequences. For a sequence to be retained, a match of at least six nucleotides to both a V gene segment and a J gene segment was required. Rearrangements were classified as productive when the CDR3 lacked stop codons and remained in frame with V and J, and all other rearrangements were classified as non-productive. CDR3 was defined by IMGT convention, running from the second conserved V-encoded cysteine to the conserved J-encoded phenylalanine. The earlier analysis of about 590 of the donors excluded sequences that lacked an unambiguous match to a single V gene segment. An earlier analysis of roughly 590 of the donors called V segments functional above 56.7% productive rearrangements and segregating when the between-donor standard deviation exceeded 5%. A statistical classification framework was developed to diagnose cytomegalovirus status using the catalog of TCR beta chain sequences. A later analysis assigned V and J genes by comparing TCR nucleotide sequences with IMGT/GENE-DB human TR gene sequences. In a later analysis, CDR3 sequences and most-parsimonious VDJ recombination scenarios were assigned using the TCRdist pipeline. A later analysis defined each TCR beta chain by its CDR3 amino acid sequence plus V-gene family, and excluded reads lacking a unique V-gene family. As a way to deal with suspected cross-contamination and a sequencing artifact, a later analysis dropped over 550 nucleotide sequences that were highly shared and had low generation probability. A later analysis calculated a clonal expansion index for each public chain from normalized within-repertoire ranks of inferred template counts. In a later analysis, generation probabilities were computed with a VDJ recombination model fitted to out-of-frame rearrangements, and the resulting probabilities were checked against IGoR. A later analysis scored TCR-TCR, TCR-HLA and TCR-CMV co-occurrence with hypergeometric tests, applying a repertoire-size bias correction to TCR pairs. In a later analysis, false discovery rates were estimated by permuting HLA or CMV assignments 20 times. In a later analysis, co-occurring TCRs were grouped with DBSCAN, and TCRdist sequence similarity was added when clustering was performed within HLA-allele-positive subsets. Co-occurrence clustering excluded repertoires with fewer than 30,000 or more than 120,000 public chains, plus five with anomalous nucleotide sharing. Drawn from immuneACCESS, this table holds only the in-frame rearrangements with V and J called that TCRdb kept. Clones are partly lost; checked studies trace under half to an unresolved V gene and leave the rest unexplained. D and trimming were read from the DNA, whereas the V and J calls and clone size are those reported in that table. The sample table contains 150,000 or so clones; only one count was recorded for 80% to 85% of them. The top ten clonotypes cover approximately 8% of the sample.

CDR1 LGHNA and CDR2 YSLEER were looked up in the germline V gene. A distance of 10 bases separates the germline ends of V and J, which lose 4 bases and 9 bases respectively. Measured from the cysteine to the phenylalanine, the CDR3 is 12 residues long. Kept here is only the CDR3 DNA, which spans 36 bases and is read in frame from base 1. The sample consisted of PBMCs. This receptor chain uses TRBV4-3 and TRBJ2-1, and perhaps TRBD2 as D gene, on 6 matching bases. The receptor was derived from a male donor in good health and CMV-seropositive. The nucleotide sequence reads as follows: TGCGCCAGCAGCCGCGGGGTTAGTGAGCAGTTCTTC. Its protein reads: CASSRGVSEQFF.